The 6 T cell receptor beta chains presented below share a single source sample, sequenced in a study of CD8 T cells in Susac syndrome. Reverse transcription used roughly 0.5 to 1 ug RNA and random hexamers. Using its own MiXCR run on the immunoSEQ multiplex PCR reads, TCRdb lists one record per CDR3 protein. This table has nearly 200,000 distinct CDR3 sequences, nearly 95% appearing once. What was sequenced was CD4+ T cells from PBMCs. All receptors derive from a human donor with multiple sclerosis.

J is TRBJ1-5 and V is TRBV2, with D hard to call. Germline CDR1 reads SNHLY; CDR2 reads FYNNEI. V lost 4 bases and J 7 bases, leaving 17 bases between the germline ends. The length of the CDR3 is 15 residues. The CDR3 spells CASSAQVSKPQPQHF. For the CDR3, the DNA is TGTGCCAGCAGTGCTCAGGTATCCAAGCCGCAGCCCCAGCATTTT.

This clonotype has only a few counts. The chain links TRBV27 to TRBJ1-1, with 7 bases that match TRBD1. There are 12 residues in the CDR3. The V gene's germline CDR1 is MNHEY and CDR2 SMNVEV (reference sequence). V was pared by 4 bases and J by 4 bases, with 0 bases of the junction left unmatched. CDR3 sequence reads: CASSYRGTEAFF. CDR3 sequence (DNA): TGTGCCAGCAGTTACAGGGGCACTGAAGCTTTCTTT.

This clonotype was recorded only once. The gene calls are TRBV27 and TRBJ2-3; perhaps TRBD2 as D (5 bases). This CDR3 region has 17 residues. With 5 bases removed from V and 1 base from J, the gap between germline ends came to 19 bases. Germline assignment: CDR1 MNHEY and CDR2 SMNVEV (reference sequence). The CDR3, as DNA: TGTGCCAGCAGTCTTGGGAGCGGTGCTCCGGGCACAGATACGCAGTATTTT. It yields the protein CASSLGSGAPGTDTQYF.

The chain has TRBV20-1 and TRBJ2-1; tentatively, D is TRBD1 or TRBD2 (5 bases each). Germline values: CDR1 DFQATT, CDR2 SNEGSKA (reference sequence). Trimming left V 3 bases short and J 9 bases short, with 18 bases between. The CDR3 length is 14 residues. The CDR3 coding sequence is TGCAGTGCTAGGTTTTTAAGGGGTGGGGGTGAGCAGTTCTTC. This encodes CSARFLRGGGEQFF.

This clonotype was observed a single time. The CDR3 here is CASSAVGDNEQFF. The CDR3, as DNA: TGTGCCAGCAGCGCAGTTGGGGACAATGAGCAGTTCTTC. This chain links TRBV7-3 with TRBJ2-1; D is uncertain. Germline V gene lookup returns CDR1 SGHTA and CDR2 FQGTGA. Trimming took 5 bases from V and 5 from J, leaving 10 bases between them. The CDR3 consists of 13 residues.

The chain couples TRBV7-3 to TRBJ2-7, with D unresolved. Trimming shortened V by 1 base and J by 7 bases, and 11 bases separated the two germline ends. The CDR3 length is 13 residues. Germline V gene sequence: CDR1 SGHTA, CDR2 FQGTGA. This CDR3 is CASSLSNLGEQYF. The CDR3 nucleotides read TGTGCCAGCAGCTTAAGTAACCTGGGGGAGCAGTACTTC.